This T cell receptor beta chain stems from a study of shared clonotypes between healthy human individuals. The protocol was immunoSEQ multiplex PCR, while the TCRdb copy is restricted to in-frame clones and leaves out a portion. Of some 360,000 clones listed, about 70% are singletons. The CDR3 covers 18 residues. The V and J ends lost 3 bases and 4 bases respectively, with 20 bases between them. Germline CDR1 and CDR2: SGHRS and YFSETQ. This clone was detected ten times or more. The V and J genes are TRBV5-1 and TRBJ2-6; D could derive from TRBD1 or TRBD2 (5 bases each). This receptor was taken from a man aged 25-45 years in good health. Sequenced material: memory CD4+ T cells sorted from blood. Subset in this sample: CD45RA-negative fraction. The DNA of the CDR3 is TGCGCCAGCAGCTGGGGGACCAGGAATCTCTCCGGGGCCAACGTCCTGACTTTC. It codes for CASSWGTRNLSGANVLTF.